The 20 T cell receptor beta chains listed next were all sequenced from one sample in a study of cytomegalovirus exposure and HLA in healthy donors. The PCR was carried out with 60 Vbeta primers and 13 Jbeta primers. This table comes from immunoSEQ multiplex PCR, and its TCRdb copy is limited to in-frame clones, with some not included. The sample contains 130,000 to 150,000 clones, about 79% of which appear only once. Sequencing was done on a sample of PBMCs. These receptors were taken from a woman in her twenties or thirties in good health and CMV-seronegative.

The chain uses TRBV6-1 and TRBJ2-7; TRBD1 matches 8 bases. The CDR3 sequence is 15 residues long. In germline, CDR1 is MNHNS, CDR2 SASEGT. V gave up 2 bases and J gave up 2 bases; unmatched junction bases: 5. As DNA, the CDR3 is TGTGCCAGCAGTGAAAGGGACAGGTCAACCTACGAGCAGTACTTC. Protein sequence: CASSERDRSTYEQYF.

The rearrangement uses TRBV18 and TRBJ1-5; tentatively, D is TRBD1 (5 bases). Deletions cut 6 bases from V and 1 base from J, with 10 bases between. There are 14 residues in the CDR3. Germline lookup yields CDR1 KGHSH and CDR2 LQKENI. In nucleotides, the CDR3 is TGTGCCAGCTCTAGTCAGGGCAGCAATCAGCCCCAGCATTTT. Translated: CASSSQGSNQPQHF.

The CDR3 region has the DNA TGTGCCAGCAGTATTGGGACAGGGGTAACAGATACGCAGTATTTT. It is translated as CASSIGTGVTDTQYF. The chain has TRBV6-4 and TRBJ2-3; 10 positions agree with TRBD1. The junction had 5 bases not matched to a gene; V was cut back by 5 bases and J by 3 bases. The CDR3 has 15 amino acids. The germline gives CDR1 MRHNA, CDR2 SNTAGT.

This clone was detected only a few times. This sequence joins TRBV5-5 and TRBJ1-5; possible D gene TRBD1, 5 bases. The CDR3 extends over 15 amino acids. From germline, CDR1 is SGHKS and CDR2 YYEKEE (reference sequence). Trimming removed 3 bases from V and 7 bases from J, with 17 bases in between. The CDR3 nucleotides are TGTGCCAGCAGCTCTTCATTAGGGGTAGGGCAGCCCCAGCATTTT. Amino acid sequence: CASSSSLGVGQPQHF.

This chain uses TRBV4-3 with TRBJ1-1, with D possibly matching TRBD1 (5 bases). This CDR3 region has 14 residues. Germline-derived CDR1 and CDR2 are LGHNA and YSLEER. The V end was cut by 0 bases, the J end by 1 base, with 6 bases between. CDR3 region: CASSQDTGNTEAFF. The CDR3 nucleotides are TGCGCCAGCAGCCAAGACACAGGGAACACTGAAGCTTTCTTT.

This clone was detected a few times. The gene calls are TRBV6-1 and TRBJ1-1, with TRBD1 matching 7 bases. This CDR3 spans 14 amino acids. The J segment lost 3 bases and the V segment lost 4 bases, leaving 5 bases of the junction unmatched. The germline gives CDR1 MNHNS, CDR2 SASEGT. CDR3 residues: CASSGQGYDTEAFF. The DNA of the CDR3 is TGTGCCAGCAGTGGACAGGGTTACGACACTGAAGCTTTCTTT.

V gene TRBV6-1 combines with J gene TRBJ1-4; no firm D call. There are 18 residues in the CDR3. Trimming cost V 4 bases and J 2 bases, with 20 bases left between them. CDR1 and CDR2 from the germline V gene are MNHNS and SASEGT. This chain's CDR3 is CASSVEGKRAKTNEKLFF. CDR3 DNA: TGTGCCAGCAGTGTTGAAGGGAAGAGGGCAAAGACTAATGAAAAACTGTTTTTT.

V is TRBV9 and J is TRBJ1-4; no definite D call. Germline lookup yields CDR1 SGDLS and CDR2 YYNGEE. V was pared by 0 bases and J by 6 bases, with 12 bases between. The CDR3 has 15 residues. Here the CDR3 DNA reads TGTGCCAGCAGCGTAGGGGCCCACGGGGATGAAAAACTGTTTTTT. Amino acids: CASSVGAHGDEKLFF.

The chain combines TRBV7-6 with TRBJ2-7, with 12 bases identical to TRBD2. CDR3 length: 15 amino acids. Germline V gene data show CDR1 as SGHVS and CDR2 as FNYEAQ. The V segment lost 2 bases and the J segment 3 bases; nucleotides outside the gene matches: 2. CDR3 loop: CASSLRTSGNYEQYF. The CDR3 coding sequence is TGTGCCAGCAGCTTAAGGACTAGCGGGAACTACGAGCAGTACTTC.

As DNA, the CDR3 is TGTGCCAGCAGCTTGGGCAGCGTTGATGGCTACACCTTC. As protein: CASSLGSVDGYTF. V gene TRBV5-6 combines with J gene TRBJ1-2, with D unresolved. The CDR3 spans 13 residues. With 0 bases removed from V and 6 bases from J, the gap between germline ends came to 9 bases. Germline CDR1 reads SGHDT; CDR2 reads YYEEEE. Full variable domain (rest looked up from reference TRBV5-6 and TRBJ1-2): DAGVTQSPTHLIKTRGQQVTLRCSPKSGHDTVSWYQQALGQGPQFIFQYYEEEERQRGNFPDRFSGHQFPNYSSELNVNALLLGDSALYLCASSLGSVDGYTFGSGTRLTVV.

DNA for the CDR3: TGTGCCAGCAGCGGGTGGGATTATGACAGAACCTTC. It is translated as CASSGWDYDRTF. The chain is built from TRBV5-5 and TRBJ1-2, with D maybe TRBD1 (5 bases). CDR3 length: 12 amino acids. The germline CDR1 and CDR2 sequences are SGHKS and YYEKEE (reference sequence). V lost 4 bases and J 14 bases, leaving 18 bases between the germline ends.

The rearrangement links TRBV5-1 to TRBJ1-2; 9 positions agree with TRBD1. The ends lost 0 bases at V and 7 bases at J; junction bases unmatched: 7. The CDR3 covers 15 residues. Germline assignment: CDR1 SGHRS and CDR2 YFSETQ. The CDR3 loop reads CASSLGTGTGSGYTF. CDR3 nucleotides: TGCGCCAGCAGCTTGGGAACCGGGACAGGGTCTGGCTACACCTTC.

CDR3 DNA: TGTGCCACCAGCAGAGATGTAAGTTCCGGGGAGGCTTTCTTT. Translated: CATSRDVSSGEAFF. This chain connects TRBV15 to TRBJ1-1; D not certain. V dropped 0 bases and J dropped 11 bases, with 16 bases sitting between them. The CDR3 loop spans 14 amino acids. CDR1 and CDR2 (germline): LNHNV, YYDKDF (reference sequence).

V gene TRBV10-3 combines with J gene TRBJ1-4; D is undetermined. Deletions cut 6 bases from V and 8 bases from J, with 25 bases between. The CDR3 has 17 residues. Germline CDR1 and CDR2: ENHRY and SYGVKD. This chain's CDR3 is CAISQFLWAREDEKLFF. In nucleotides, the CDR3 is TGTGCCATCAGCCAATTCCTCTGGGCCCGGGAGGACGAAAAACTGTTTTTT.

V usage is TRBV5-5 and J usage is TRBJ1-1, with D perhaps TRBD1 (5 bases). Trimming left V 0 bases short and J 1 base short, with 13 bases between. This CDR3 has 16 amino acids. Germline V lookup: CDR1 SGHKS, CDR2 YYEKEE (reference sequence). The CDR3 DNA is TGTGCCAGCAGCTTGGCCGGGTTCGGACAGAACACTGAAGCTTTCTTT. Translating it yields CASSLAGFGQNTEAFF.

The gene calls are TRBV7-3 and TRBJ1-1; TRBD1 might be the D (5 bases). V was trimmed by 0 bases and J by 1 base, leaving 12 bases between them. This CDR3 region has 16 residues. CDR1 is SGHTA, CDR2 FQGTGA, per germline. DNA for the CDR3: TGTGCCAGCAGCTTAACGTTCCGGGGGGGGAACACTGAAGCTTTCTTT. It translates to CASSLTFRGGNTEAFF.

The rearrangement joins TRBV6-6 to TRBJ2-2; 9 positions match TRBD1. CDR1 is MNHNY and CDR2 is SVGAGI in the germline V gene (reference sequence). V gave up 6 bases and J gave up 5 bases; unmatched junction bases: 4. The CDR3 is 14 amino acids. The CDR3 nucleotides are TGTGCCAGCAGACCCGGGACAGGGACCGGGGAGCTGTTTTTT. Its protein is CASRPGTGTGELFF.

The chain combines TRBV6-5 with TRBJ1-5; the D is unclear. CDR1 and CDR2 from the germline V gene are MNHEY and SVGAGI. The germline V and J ends were trimmed by 0 bases and 5 bases, with 11 bases remaining between them. The CDR3 totals 15 residues. The CDR3 region has the DNA TGTGCCAGCAGTTACTCAGCCGGTGGTGATCAGCCCCAGCATTTT. As protein: CASSYSAGGDQPQHF.

This chain joins TRBV7-6 and TRBJ2-3; TRBD2 matches at 8 bases. The ends lost 4 bases at V and 6 bases at J; junction bases unmatched: 12. This CDR3 spans 16 amino acids. Per germline, CDR1 SGHVS and CDR2 FNYEAQ. For the CDR3, the DNA is TGTGCCAGCAGCTCGGGGAGCGGGGGATGGAGGGATACGCAGTATTTT. This codes for CASSSGSGGWRDTQYF.

The V and J genes are TRBV5-1 and TRBJ2-3; 9 nucleotides align to TRBD2. Germline V CDR1 and CDR2: SGHRS, YFSETQ. This CDR3 is 15 amino acids long. The V segment lost 0 bases and the J segment 4 bases; nucleotides outside the gene matches: 3. CDR3 residues: CASSLARGGADTQYF. The DNA for the CDR3 is TGCGCCAGCAGCTTGGCGCGGGGGGGAGCAGATACGCAGTATTTT.